The clone carrying this TCR beta chain has a count of ten or more. Time point given: pre-sensitization, week 0. The treatment is: therapeutic diphenylcyclopropenone sensitization with weekly scalp DPC. TCRdb re-analysed the RACE reads in MiXCR, keeping a single row per CDR3 protein. The table shows around 330,000 distinct CDR3 sequences, with over 5% occurring only once. These data belong to a study of human T cells and chemical hapten exposure. The ends were cut back, 0 bases at V and 0 bases at J, with 8 bases in the middle. This CDR3 spans 15 amino acids. CDR1 and CDR2 from the germline V gene are KGHSH and LQKENI.

The clonotype originates from a woman between 18 and 29 years old with alopecia areata. Some clones in this sample may be carry-over from other donors' samples. Sequenced here: whole blood, sampled in connection with sensitization to the hapten diphenylcyclopropenone (DPC). V gene TRBV18 combines with J gene TRBJ1-2; D ambiguous. Here the CDR3 DNA reads TGTGCCAGCTCACCACCGGCGGGATCTAACTATGGCTACACCTTC. This sequence encodes CASSPPAGSNYGYTF.